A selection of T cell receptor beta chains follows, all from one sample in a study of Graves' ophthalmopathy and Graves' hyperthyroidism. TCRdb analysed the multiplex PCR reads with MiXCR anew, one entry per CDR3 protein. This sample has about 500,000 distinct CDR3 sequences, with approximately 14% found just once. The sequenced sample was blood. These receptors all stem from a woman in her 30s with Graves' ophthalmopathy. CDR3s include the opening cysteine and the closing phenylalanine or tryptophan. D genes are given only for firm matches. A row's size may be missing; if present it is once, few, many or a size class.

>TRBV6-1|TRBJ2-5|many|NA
TGTGCCAGCAGTGAATGGGGCGGCAACCAAGAGACCCAGTACTTC
CASSEWGGNQETQYF
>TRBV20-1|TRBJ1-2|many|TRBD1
TGCAGTGCGACCGGATTGGGACAGGGGGACTATGGCTACACCTTC
CSATGLGQGDYGYTF
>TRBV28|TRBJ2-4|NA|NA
TGTGCCAGCAGTTTAGCTCCGAGTTTAAACATTAAGTACTTC
CASSLAPSLNIKYF
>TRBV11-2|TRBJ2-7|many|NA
TGTGCCAGCAGCTTATGGGATTCCTACGAGCAGTACTTC
CASSLWDSYEQYF
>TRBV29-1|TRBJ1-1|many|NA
TGCAGCGGCCATGGGCAGGAGAGGAACACTGAAGCTTTCTTT
CSGHGQERNTEAFF
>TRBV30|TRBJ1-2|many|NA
TGTGCCTGGAATCAGGGAGGAGGCTACACCTTC
CAWNQGGGYTF
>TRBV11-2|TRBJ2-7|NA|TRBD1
TGTGCCAGCAGCTTAGAGGGACAGGGCCTCTACGAGCAGTACTTC
CASSLEGQGLYEQYF
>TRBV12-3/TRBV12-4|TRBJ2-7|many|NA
TGTGCCAGCAGTTGGGGACAACCTCCCGAGCAGTACTTC
CASSWGQPPEQYF
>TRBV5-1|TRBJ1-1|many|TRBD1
TGCGCCAGCAGCTTGGGGAGACAGGGTAGGGCTGAAGCTTTCTTT
CASSLGRQGRAEAFF
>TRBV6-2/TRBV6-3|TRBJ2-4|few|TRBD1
TGTGCCAGCAGCCTCTTACCGGGACAGGGTGGTATTGGCAAAAACATTCAGTACTTC
CASSLLPGQGGIGKNIQYF
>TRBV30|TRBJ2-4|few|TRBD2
TGTGCCTGGAGGACGGGGGGGTACAACATTCAGTACTTC
CAWRTGGYNIQYF
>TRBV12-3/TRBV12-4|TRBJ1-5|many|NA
TGTGCCAGCAGTTTAGGGATTGGGTTTAGCAATCAGCCCCAGCATTTT
CASSLGIGFSNQPQHF
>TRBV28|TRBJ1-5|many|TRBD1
TGTGCCAGCAGAGCGGGACAGGGCAATCAGCCCCAGCATTTT
CASRAGQGNQPQHF
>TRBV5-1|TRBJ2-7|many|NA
TGCGCCAGCAGCCTCGGGAAATTCACTAGCGAGCAGTACTTC
CASSLGKFTSEQYF
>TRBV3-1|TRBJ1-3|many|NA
TGTGCCAGCAGCCTCCCCCCTAGAGGGATTGGAAACACCATATATTTT
CASSLPPRGIGNTIYF
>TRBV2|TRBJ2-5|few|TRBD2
TGTGCCAGCAGTGAAGCCCCCCGACTAGCGGGGGTTCTAAAAGAGACCCAGTACTTC
CASSEAPRLAGVLKETQYF
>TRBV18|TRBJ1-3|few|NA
TGTGCCAGCCGGGGAGCCTCTGGAAACACCATATATTTT
CASRGASGNTIYF
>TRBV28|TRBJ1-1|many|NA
TGTGCCAGCACCCTAGGGGGTTTGGGCACTGAAGCTTTCTTT
CASTLGGLGTEAFF
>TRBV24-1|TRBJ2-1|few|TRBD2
TGTGCCACCAGTGACCACGCTAGATGGGGGGGGAGGAATGAGCAGTTCTTC
CATSDHARWGGRNEQFF
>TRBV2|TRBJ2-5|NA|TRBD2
TGTGCCAGCAGCCTTCGAGCGGGGCAAGAGACCAAGTACTTC
CASSLRAGQETKYF
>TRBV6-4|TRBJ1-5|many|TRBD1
TGTGCCAGCAGTGACTGGGGCCCCGGGACAGCTCACAATCAGCCCCAGCATTTT
CASSDWGPGTAHNQPQHF
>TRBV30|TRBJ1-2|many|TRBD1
TGTGCCCAATTCTATACAGGGGGAGGCTACACCTTC
CAQFYTGGGYTF
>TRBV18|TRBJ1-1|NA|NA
TGTGCCAGCTCACCAGGTGGAGCAGGGGTCACTGAAGCTTTCTTT
CASSPGGAGVTEAFF
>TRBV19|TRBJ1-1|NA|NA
TGTGCCAGTAGTATCCAGGTCGGGGGTACTGAAGCTTTCTTT
CASSIQVGGTEAFF
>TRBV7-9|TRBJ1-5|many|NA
TGTGCCAGCAGCCAAGACGGCGGCAATCAGCCCCAGCATTTT
CASSQDGGNQPQHF
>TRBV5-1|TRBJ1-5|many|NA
TGCGCCAGCAGTCTCGCGATAAATCAGCCCCAGCATTTT
CASSLAINQPQHF
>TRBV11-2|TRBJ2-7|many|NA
TGTGCCAGCAGCTTACGACACGGGCCTACTTCTTTCTACGAGCAGTACTTC
CASSLRHGPTSFYEQYF
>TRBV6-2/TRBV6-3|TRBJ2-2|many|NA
TGTGCCAGCAGTTACTCCTGGGAGAGGGGGGAGCTGTTTTTT
CASSYSWERGELFF
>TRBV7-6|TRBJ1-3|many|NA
TGTGCCAGCAGCTTACAGCTTGGAAACACCATATATTTT
CASSLQLGNTIYF
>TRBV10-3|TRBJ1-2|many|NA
TGTGCCATCAGTGGCGGGACGGACTATGGCTACACCTTC
CAISGGTDYGYTF
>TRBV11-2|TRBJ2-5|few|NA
TGTGCCAGCAGCGCAAGACTAGCAGGGGTTGAGACCCAGTACTTC
CASSARLAGVETQYF
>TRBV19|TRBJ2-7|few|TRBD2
TGTGCCAGTAGCCCGACTAGCGGCGACTACGAGCAGTACTTC
CASSPTSGDYEQYF
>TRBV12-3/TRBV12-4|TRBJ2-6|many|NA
TGTGCCAGCAGTTTCCCAGGTTACGCTCTCTCTGGGGCCAACGTCCTGACTTTC
CASSFPGYALSGANVLTF
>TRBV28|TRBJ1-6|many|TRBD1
TGTGCCAGCAGTTCCCGCGGACAGGGAAATAATTCACCCCTCCACTTT
CASSSRGQGNNSPLHF
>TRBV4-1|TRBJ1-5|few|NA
TGCGCCAGCAGCCAATTTGCGGGTGTGAAACAGCCCCAGCATTTT
CASSQFAGVKQPQHF
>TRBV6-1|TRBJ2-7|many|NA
TGTGCCAGCAGGCCTGTATCTCGCTACGAGCAGTACTTC
CASRPVSRYEQYF
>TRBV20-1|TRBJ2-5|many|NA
TGCAGTGCTAGAGACAGGTTCGGCCAAGAGACCCAGTACTTC
CSARDRFGQETQYF
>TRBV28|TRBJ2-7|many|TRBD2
TGTGCCAGCAGCAGCTTTTGGGGGGGGAGCTCCTACGAGCAGTACTTC
CASSSFWGGSSYEQYF
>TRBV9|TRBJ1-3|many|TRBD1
TGTGCCAGCAGCGTTAAGGGACAGGGGTGGGACACCATATATTTT
CASSVKGQGWDTIYF
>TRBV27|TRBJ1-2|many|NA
TGTGCCAGCAGCCATACCGGGCGGCACTATGGCTACACCTTC
CASSHTGRHYGYTF
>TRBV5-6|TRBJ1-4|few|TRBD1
TGTGCCAGCAGCTCACAGGGGGCGTCTAATGAAAAACTGTTTTTT
CASSSQGASNEKLFF
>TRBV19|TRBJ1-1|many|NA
TGTGCCAGTATGGGGTCCGTTAACACTGAAGCTTTCTTT
CASMGSVNTEAFF